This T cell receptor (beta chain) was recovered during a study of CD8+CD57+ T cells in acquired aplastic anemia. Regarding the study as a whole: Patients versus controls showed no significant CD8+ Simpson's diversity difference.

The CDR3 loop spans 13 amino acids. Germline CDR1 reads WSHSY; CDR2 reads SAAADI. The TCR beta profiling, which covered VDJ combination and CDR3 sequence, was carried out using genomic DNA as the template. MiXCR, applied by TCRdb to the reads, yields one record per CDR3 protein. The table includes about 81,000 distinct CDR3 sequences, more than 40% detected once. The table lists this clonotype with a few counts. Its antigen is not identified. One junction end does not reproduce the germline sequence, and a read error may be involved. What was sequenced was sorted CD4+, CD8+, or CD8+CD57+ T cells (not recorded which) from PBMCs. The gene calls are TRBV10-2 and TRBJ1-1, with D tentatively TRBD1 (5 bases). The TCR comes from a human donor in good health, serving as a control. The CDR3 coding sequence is TGCGCCAGCAGTGGTGGGGGACCCACTGAAGCTTCCTTT. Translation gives CASSGGGPTEASF.